The T cell receptor (beta chain) under discussion was sequenced for a study of beta chain features in type 1 diabetes. Remarks on this clone: Its antigen is currently unknown.

By way of CD45RO/CCR7/CD25/CD127/CD95/CD27, the CD4+ regulatory, stem cell-like memory, central memory and naive cells were sorted. As every portion of the isolated RNA was reverse transcribed, the sequencing read expressed TCRB transcripts. The table came from immunoSEQ multiplex PCR; TCRdb's copy has only in-frame clones and leaves some out. In the table there are hundreds of thousands of clones, less than 15% of which are singletons. Trimming cost V 0 bases and J 4 bases, with 9 bases left between them. Germline-derived CDR1 and CDR2 are KGHSH and LQKENI. CDR3 length: 14 residues. Study-level findings and limits: Patients' naive, central memory and Treg TCRB repertoires seemed closer to one another than those of healthy donors.

The chain uses TRBV18 and TRBJ1-1; D may be TRBD1 (6 bases). The sequence derives from a woman between 40 and 50 years old in good health. The sample consisted of naive CD4+ T cells from blood. CDR3 in amino acids: CASSPPWGRTEAFF. As DNA, the CDR3 is TGTGCCAGCTCACCACCATGGGGGCGCACTGAAGCTTTCTTT.